These T cell receptor beta chains were read from a single sample in a study of OX40 agonist ivuxolimab in advanced cancers. Repertoires were generated with immunoSEQ multiplex PCR, while TCRdb's copy carries only in-frame clones and drops some. The sample records over 50,000 clones, over 80% being singletons. The material was CD4+ or CD8+ T cells sorted from blood, obtained in a trial of the OX40 agonist ivuxolimab. These receptors all come from an adult with an advanced solid tumor such as melanoma, head and neck, liver or kidney cancer. Each CDR3 is given with its conserved first and last residue. Fields, in order: D gene, CDR3 length, clone size, V gene, J gene, CDR3 DNA, CDR3 protein. A D gene is named only where the DNA matches it firmly. Only part of the rows carry a size: once, few, many, or a class if the clone is expanded.

TRBD1	15	.	TRBV18	TRBJ2-3	TGTGCCAGCTCGAGCGGGACAGGGGTGGAAGATACGCAGTATTTT	CASSSGTGVEDTQYF
TRBD2	14	once	TRBV6-1	TRBJ2-1	TGTGCCAGCAGAGCTGGGACTAGCGGCAATGAGCAGTTCTTC	CASRAGTSGNEQFF
.	15	.	TRBV7-9	TRBJ2-5	TGTGCCAGCAGCCAGGGGCAGGGTGTCCAAGAGACCCAGTACTTC	CASSQGQGVQETQYF
.	14	.	TRBV27	TRBJ2-7	TGTGCCAGCAGTCCCCGACTAAACTCCTACGAGCAGTACTTC	CASSPRLNSYEQYF
.	14	.	TRBV28	TRBJ1-6	TGTGCCAGCAGTTTGTCGGAATCTAATTCACCCCTCCACTTT	CASSLSESNSPLHF
TRBD1	15	.	TRBV9	TRBJ1-1	TGTGCCAGCAGCGTAGAAACAGGGGGCAATGCGCCAGCTTTCTTT	CASSVETGGNAPAFF
TRBD1	15	.	TRBV7-3	TRBJ2-7	TGTGCCAGCAGCTTACACCAGGGGGCGCCTTACGAGCAGTACTTC	CASSLHQGAPYEQYF
.	14	.	TRBV19	TRBJ1-1	TGTGCCAGTAGTAGTCACAGGCCGAACACTGAAGCTTTCTTT	CASSSHRPNTEAFF
.	13	.	TRBV11-1	TRBJ2-5	TGTGCCAGCAGCGGACAGATTCAAGAGACCCAGTACTTC	CASSGQIQETQYF
.	17	.	TRBV7-2	TRBJ2-4	TGTGCCAGCAGCCTCGTGGGGTGGGGGTTAACCAAAAACATTCAGTACTTC	CASSLVGWGLTKNIQYF
.	14	.	TRBV9	TRBJ1-4	TGTGCCAGCAGCGTCACAGGGACTTCGGAAAAACTGTTTTTT	CASSVTGTSEKLFF
.	13	.	TRBV6-1	TRBJ1-1	TGTGCCAGCAGTCCCAGAGTAAACACTGAAGCTTTCTTT	CASSPRVNTEAFF
.	13	.	TRBV6-5	TRBJ1-2	TGTGCCAGCAGTTACGACCCACCGTGGGGCTACACCTTC	CASSYDPPWGYTF
.	15	.	TRBV5-3	TRBJ1-4	TGTGCCAGAAGCTTTAGCTTAGCAACTAATGAAAAACTGTTTTTT	CARSFSLATNEKLFF
.	15	few	TRBV28	TRBJ1-5	TGTGCCAGCAGCCCCGCCCCACATAGCAATCAGCCCCAGCATTTT	CASSPAPHSNQPQHF
.	13	.	TRBV28	TRBJ2-1	TGTGCCAGCAGGCTACAGGGTAACAATGAGCAGTTCTTC	CASRLQGNNEQFF
TRBD1	16	.	TRBV5-4	TRBJ1-6	TGTGCCAGCAGCGTGGGACAGGGGGCGATTGAGTCACCCCTCCACTTT	CASSVGQGAIESPLHF
TRBD1	14	.	TRBV5-1	TRBJ1-3	TGCGCCAGCAGCAGAATGGACAGGGGAAACACCATATATTTT	CASSRMDRGNTIYF
.	14	.	TRBV6-6	TRBJ2-1	TGTGCCAGCGGCCCACCCACGGGATTCAATGAGCAGTTCTTC	CASGPPTGFNEQFF
TRBD1	14	.	TRBV5-1	TRBJ2-2	TGCGCCAGCAGCGGTGACAGGGCCGCCGGGGAGCTGTTTTTT	CASSGDRAAGELFF
TRBD1	19	.	TRBV7-7	TRBJ2-1	TGTGCTAGCAGCTTAGACGGACGGTGGGGGACAGGGAGCCGCAATGAGCAGTTCTTC	CASSLDGRWGTGSRNEQFF
TRBD1	15	.	TRBV5-4	TRBJ1-6	TGTGCCAGCAGCTTGGGGGACAGGGTGGGATCACCCCTCCACTTT	CASSLGDRVGSPLHF
.	9	few	TRBV29-1	TRBJ2-7	TGCAGCGTCGCTTACGAGCAGTACTTC	CSVAYEQYF
TRBD2	15	.	TRBV27	TRBJ2-7	TGTGCCAGCAGTCCGGGGGGGGAGGGTACCTACGAGCAGTACTTC	CASSPGGEGTYEQYF
TRBD2	15	.	TRBV29-1	TRBJ2-5	TGCAGCGTTGAGCTGGGCGGGGGGTTCCAAGAGACCCAGTACTTC	CSVELGGGFQETQYF
.	14	.	TRBV4-2	TRBJ1-3	TGTGCCAGCAGCCAAGATGAGGGCCCAAACACCATATATTTT	CASSQDEGPNTIYF
TRBD2	13	once	TRBV4-2	TRBJ2-3	TGTGCCAGCAGCCAGGATCTACTAGCGACGCAGTATTTT	CASSQDLLATQYF
.	13	.	TRBV5-1	TRBJ2-1	TGCGCCAGCAGCTTCCAGGGTTCCAATGAGCAGTTCTTC	CASSFQGSNEQFF
TRBD2	17	.	TRBV2	TRBJ2-6	TGTGCCAGCAGTGATACTAGCGGGGGGGATGGGGCCAACGTCCTGACTTTC	CASSDTSGGDGANVLTF
TRBD2	16	.	TRBV5-1	TRBJ2-3	TGCGCCGGCAGCTTGGCGGGTAGCGGGGAACCAGATACGCAGTATTTT	CAGSLAGSGEPDTQYF
.	14	.	TRBV27	TRBJ2-7	TGTGCCAGCAGTTTCCGGAGGGGGCAGGACGAGCAGTACTTC	CASSFRRGQDEQYF
.	15	.	TRBV5-4	TRBJ2-7	TGTGCCAGCAGCGCGGGGCAGGCCAAGGGCTACGAGCAGTACTTC	CASSAGQAKGYEQYF
.	14	few	TRBV2	TRBJ1-4	TGTGCCAGCACGGCAGGGATGGCTAATGAAAAACTGTTTTTT	CASTAGMANEKLFF
.	13	.	TRBV28	TRBJ1-2	TGTGCCAGCAGTTGGCAGGCCTGGGATGGCTACACCTTC	CASSWQAWDGYTF
.	12	.	TRBV18	TRBJ2-1	TGTGCCAGCTCACCGAGAGCCAATGAGCAGTTCTTC	CASSPRANEQFF
.	13	.	TRBV7-9	TRBJ2-5	TGTGCCAGCAGCGCCCGGGACCAAGAGACCCAGTACTTC	CASSARDQETQYF
.	14	.	TRBV28	TRBJ2-1	TGTGCCAGCAGTTCAGAGCAAATTTACAATGAGCAGTTCTTC	CASSSEQIYNEQFF
.	12	few	TRBV7-3	TRBJ2-3	TGTGCCAGCAGCCTGAGGGCAGATACGCAGTATTTT	CASSLRADTQYF
TRBD1	16	.	TRBV27	TRBJ1-4	TGTGCCAGCAGTAATCTGCAGGGGGCGCGAGGGGAAAAACTGTTTTTT	CASSNLQGARGEKLFF
.	12	.	TRBV7-8	TRBJ2-3	TGTGCCAGCAGCTTAGCCGCAGATACGCAGTATTTT	CASSLAADTQYF
TRBD2	18	.	TRBV9	TRBJ2-1	TGTGCCAGCAGCGTAGGACTAGCGTCCAGGAGCTCCTACAATGAGCAGTTCTTC	CASSVGLASRSSYNEQFF
.	15	.	TRBV5-6	TRBJ1-2	TGTGCCAGCAGCTTGGGTCTGGGTGGTGGCTATGGCTACACCTTC	CASSLGLGGGYGYTF
TRBD2	17	.	TRBV4-2	TRBJ2-2	TGTGCCAGCAGTTTCAGGACTAGCGGGGACCGCACCGGGGAGCTGTTTTTT	CASSFRTSGDRTGELFF